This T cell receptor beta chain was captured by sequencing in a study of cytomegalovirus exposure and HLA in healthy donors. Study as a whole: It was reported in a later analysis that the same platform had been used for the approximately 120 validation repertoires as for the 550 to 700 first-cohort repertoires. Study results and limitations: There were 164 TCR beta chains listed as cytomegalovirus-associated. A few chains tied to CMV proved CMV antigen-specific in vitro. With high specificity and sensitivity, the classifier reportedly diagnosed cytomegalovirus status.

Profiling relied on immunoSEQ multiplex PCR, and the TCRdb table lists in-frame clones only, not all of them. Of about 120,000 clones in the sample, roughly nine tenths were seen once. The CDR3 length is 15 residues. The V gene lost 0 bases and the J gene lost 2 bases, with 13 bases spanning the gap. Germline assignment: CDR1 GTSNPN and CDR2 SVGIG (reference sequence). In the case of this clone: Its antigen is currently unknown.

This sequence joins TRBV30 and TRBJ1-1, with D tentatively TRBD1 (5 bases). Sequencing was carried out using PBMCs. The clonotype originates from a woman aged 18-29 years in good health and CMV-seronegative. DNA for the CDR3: TGTGCCTGGAGTGTTCGGTCAGGGCTAAACACTGAAGCTTTCTTT. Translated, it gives CAWSVRSGLNTEAFF.